Below, 10 T cell receptor beta chains from the same sample are listed, as sequenced in a study of blood T cell repertoires in COVID-19 (dated by TCRdb to 2019 to 2021). Library prep was done by the immunoSEQ multiplex PCR assay. In TCRdb, the immuneACCESS table is reduced to in-frame sequences with V and J assigned. These tables do not hold every clone; where another copy was compared, an unresolved V gene accounts for under half, and the others remain unexplained. The sample table shows under 200,000 clones, and under 80% are seen once. The top ten constitute roughly 3.1% of the sample. The sample taken for sequencing was peripheral blood. These TCRs come from an older man with acute or convalescent COVID-19.

This clone was seen more than once but under ten times. The chain joins TRBV3-1 (or the pseudogene TRBV3-2) to TRBJ1-6; 8 bases map to TRBD1. Germline values: CDR1 LGHDT, CDR2 YNNKEL (reference sequence). This CDR3 spans 16 amino acids. The trim removed 0 bases at V and 7 bases at J, leaving 5 bases unmatched. Here the CDR3 DNA reads TGTGCCAGCAGCCAAGACCGGACAGGGAGCAATTCACCCCTCCACTTT. Encoded protein: CASSQDRTGSNSPLHF.

V and J are TRBV27 and TRBJ2-1; TRBD1 matches at 10 bases. V was clipped by 5 bases and J by 7 bases; unmatched bases: 8. The CDR3 spans 15 residues. Germline lookup yields CDR1 MNHEY and CDR2 SMNVEV (reference sequence). CDR3 amino acids: CASSLPGQGLNEQFF. The CDR3 bases are TGTGCCAGCAGTCTCCCGGGACAGGGGTTGAATGAGCAGTTCTTC.

The chain recombines TRBV9 with TRBJ2-3; D is uncertain. Looked up from germline, CDR1 is SGDLS and CDR2 is YYNGEE. Trimming removed 4 bases at V and 4 bases at J, with 10 bases between. The CDR3 is 13 residues long. The CDR3: CASSSVISDTQYF. CDR3 DNA: TGTGCCAGCAGCAGCGTCATCTCAGATACGCAGTATTTT.

The chain recombines TRBV7-9 with TRBJ2-1; D is unresolved. The CDR3 sequence is 13 residues long. Trimming stripped 3 bases from V and 5 bases from J, with 8 bases between. Germline V lookup: CDR1 SEHNR, CDR2 FQNEAQ (reference sequence). The CDR3 is CASSFGQNNEQFF. In DNA form, the CDR3 reads TGTGCCAGCAGCTTTGGGCAAAACAATGAGCAGTTCTTC.

V and J are TRBV5-1 and TRBJ2-4; TRBD2 might be the D (6 bases). The CDR3 has 14 residues. The V end lost 6 bases, the J end lost 9 bases, and 19 bases lay between the germline ends. Per germline, CDR1 SGHRS and CDR2 YFSETQ. The CDR3 here is CASTGGERGSIQYF. The CDR3 nucleotides are TGCGCCAGCACTGGAGGGGAGAGGGGTAGCATTCAGTACTTC.

The J gene is TRBJ2-2, the V gene TRBV5-1, with D possibly TRBD2 on 6 matching bases. The ends were cut back, 0 bases at V and 8 bases at J, with 14 bases in the middle. The CDR3 length is 15 residues. Germline V lookup: CDR1 SGHRS, CDR2 YFSETQ. The CDR3 sequence: CASSLGSGEVGELFF. The DNA for the CDR3 is TGCGCCAGCAGCTTGGGTAGCGGAGAAGTGGGGGAGCTGTTTTTT.

In its sample, this clone was seen a few times. The J gene is TRBJ2-1, the V gene TRBV28, with D possibly matching TRBD2 (7 bases). The CDR3 runs to 15 residues. From germline, CDR1 is MDHEN and CDR2 SYDVKM. Trimming took 4 bases from V and 2 from J, leaving 12 bases between them. Written as DNA, the CDR3 is TGTGCCAGCAGTTCCGCGGGGGCCGCCTACAATGAGCAGTTCTTC. Amino acid sequence: CASSSAGAAYNEQFF.

The V and J genes are TRBV18 and TRBJ2-1, with 14 bases identical to TRBD2. CDR1 KGHSH and CDR2 LQKENI come from the germline V gene. CDR3 size: 17 residues. The V segment lost 2 bases and the J segment 9 bases; nucleotides outside the gene matches: 9. This CDR3 reads CASSPNGLAGGRSEQFF. CDR3 DNA: TGTGCCAGCTCACCAAATGGACTAGCGGGAGGCCGGAGTGAGCAGTTCTTC.

This chain joins TRBV29-1 and TRBJ1-1, with 10 bases fitting TRBD1. Germline V CDR1 and CDR2: SQVTM, ANQGSEA. The trim removed 6 bases at V and 6 bases at J, leaving 1 base unmatched. The CDR3 runs 11 residues. The CDR3 nucleotides read TGCAGCGTAGACAGGGGGCCTGAAGCTTTCTTT. This translates into CSVDRGPEAFF.

CDR3 in amino acids: CARKTGFYGYTF. In nucleotides, the CDR3 is TGTGCCAGGAAGACAGGGTTCTATGGCTACACCTTC. The rearrangement joins TRBV6-4 to TRBJ1-2, with 7 bases aligning to TRBD1. The CDR3 extends over 12 amino acids. Germline values: CDR1 MRHNA, CDR2 SNTAGT. After removal of 9 bases from V and 4 bases from J, the junction contained 5 bases not matched to a gene.